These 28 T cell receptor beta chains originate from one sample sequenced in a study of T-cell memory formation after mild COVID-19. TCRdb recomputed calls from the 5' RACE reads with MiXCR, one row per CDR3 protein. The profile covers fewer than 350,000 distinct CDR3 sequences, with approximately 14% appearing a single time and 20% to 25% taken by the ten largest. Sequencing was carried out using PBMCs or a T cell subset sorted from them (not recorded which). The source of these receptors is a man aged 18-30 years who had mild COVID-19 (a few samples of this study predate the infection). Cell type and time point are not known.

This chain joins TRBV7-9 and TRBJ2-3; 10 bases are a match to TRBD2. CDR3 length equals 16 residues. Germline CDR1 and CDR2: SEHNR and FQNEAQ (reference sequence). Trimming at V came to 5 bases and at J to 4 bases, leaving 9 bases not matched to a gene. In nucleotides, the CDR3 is TGTGCCAGCAGCCCATGGGTAGCGGGGGGTCCAGATACGCAGTATTTT. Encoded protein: CASSPWVAGGPDTQYF.

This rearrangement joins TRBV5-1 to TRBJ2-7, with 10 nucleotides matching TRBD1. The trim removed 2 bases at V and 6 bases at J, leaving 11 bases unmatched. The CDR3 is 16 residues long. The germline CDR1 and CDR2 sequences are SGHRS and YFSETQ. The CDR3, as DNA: TGCGCCAGCAGCTTATCAACCGGGACAGGGGAGTTCGAGCAGTACTTC. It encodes CASSLSTGTGEFEQYF.

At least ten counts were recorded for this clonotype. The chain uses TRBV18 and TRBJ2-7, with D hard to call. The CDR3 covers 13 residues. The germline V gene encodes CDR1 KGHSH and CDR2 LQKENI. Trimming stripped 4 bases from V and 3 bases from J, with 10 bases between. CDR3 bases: TGTGCCAGCTCACTAAGCCAGGTCTACGAGCAGTACGTC. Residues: CASSLSQVYEQYV.

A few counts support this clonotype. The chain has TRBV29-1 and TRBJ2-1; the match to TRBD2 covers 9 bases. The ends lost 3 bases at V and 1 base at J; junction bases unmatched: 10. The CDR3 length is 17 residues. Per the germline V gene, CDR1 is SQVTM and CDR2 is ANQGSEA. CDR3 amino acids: CSVESGIAGASYNEQFF. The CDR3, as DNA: TGCAGCGTTGAGTCGGGAATAGCGGGGGCATCCTACAATGAGCAGTTCTTC.

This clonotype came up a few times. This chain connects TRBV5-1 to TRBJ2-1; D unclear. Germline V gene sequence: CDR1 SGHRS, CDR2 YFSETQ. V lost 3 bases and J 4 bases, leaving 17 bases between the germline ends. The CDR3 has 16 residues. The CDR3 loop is CASSSGGQILYNEQFF. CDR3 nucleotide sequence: TGCGCCAGCAGCTCCGGTGGGCAGATACTATACAATGAGCAGTTCTTC.

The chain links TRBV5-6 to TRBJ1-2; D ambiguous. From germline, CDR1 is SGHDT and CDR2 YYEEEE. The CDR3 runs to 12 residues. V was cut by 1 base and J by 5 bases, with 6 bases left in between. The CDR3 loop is CASSLSEYGYTF. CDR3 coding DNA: TGTGCCAGCAGCTTGTCTGAGTATGGCTACACCTTC. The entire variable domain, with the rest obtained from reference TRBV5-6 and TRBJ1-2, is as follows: DAGVTQSPTHLIKTRGQQVTLRCSPKSGHDTVSWYQQALGQGPQFIFQYYEEEERQRGNFPDRFSGHQFPNYSSELNVNALLLGDSALYLCASSLSEYGYTFGSGTRLTVV.

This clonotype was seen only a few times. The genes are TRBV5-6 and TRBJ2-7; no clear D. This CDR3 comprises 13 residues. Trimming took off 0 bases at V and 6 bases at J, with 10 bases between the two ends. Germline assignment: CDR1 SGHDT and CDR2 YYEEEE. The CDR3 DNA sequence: TGTGCCAGCAGCTTGGCCGGAGAGTTCGAGCAGTACTTC. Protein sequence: CASSLAGEFEQYF.

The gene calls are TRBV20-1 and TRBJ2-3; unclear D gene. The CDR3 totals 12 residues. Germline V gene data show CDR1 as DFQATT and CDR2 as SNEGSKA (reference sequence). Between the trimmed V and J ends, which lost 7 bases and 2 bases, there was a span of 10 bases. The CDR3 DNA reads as TGCAGTGTACCTGCAATCACAGATACGCAGTATTTT. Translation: CSVPAITDTQYF.

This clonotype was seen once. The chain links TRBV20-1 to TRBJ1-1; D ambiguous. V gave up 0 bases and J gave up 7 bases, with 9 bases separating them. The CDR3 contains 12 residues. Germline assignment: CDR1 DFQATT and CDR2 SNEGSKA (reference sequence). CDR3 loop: CSARDRQVEAFF. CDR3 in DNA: TGCAGTGCTAGAGATCGGCAGGTTGAAGCTTTCTTT.

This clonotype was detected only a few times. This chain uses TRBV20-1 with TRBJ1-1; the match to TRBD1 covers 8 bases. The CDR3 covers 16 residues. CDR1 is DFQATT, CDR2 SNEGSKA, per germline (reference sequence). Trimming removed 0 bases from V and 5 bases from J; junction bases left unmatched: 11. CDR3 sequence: CSARDAITGGGTEAFF. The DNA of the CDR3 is TGCAGTGCTAGAGACGCCATCACAGGGGGAGGGACTGAAGCTTTCTTT.

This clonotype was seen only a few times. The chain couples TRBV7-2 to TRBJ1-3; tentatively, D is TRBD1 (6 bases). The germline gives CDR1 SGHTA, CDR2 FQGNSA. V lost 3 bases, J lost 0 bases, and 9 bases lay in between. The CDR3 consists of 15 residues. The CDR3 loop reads CASSFVTGSGNTIYF. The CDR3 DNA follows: TGTGCCAGCAGCTTTGTGACAGGCTCTGGAAACACCATATATTTT.

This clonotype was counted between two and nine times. The CDR3 DNA sequence: TGCGCCAGCAGCTTGGCGGTGTCGGGGGCAGGTGCAGATACGCAGTATTTT. Protein sequence: CASSLAVSGAGADTQYF. The V and J genes are TRBV5-1 and TRBJ2-3; D could derive from TRBD1 or TRBD2 (6 bases each). Germline V gives CDR1 SGHRS, CDR2 YFSETQ. Trimming shortened V by 0 bases and J by 4 bases, and 18 bases separated the two germline ends. The CDR3 is 17 amino acids.

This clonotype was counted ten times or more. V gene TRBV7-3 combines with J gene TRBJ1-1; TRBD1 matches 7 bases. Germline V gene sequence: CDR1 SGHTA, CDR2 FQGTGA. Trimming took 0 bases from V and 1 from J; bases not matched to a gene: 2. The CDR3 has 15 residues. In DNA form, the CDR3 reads TGTGCCAGCAGCTTAACCGACAGGGCGAACACTGAAGCTTTCTTT. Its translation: CASSLTDRANTEAFF.

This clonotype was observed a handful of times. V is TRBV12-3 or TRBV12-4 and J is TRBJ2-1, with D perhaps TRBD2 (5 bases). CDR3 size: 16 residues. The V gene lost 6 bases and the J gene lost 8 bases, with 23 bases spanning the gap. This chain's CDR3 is CASSPQSGLGLDEQFF. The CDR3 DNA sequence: TGTGCCAGCAGCCCCCAAAGCGGCTTAGGTTTGGATGAGCAGTTCTTC.

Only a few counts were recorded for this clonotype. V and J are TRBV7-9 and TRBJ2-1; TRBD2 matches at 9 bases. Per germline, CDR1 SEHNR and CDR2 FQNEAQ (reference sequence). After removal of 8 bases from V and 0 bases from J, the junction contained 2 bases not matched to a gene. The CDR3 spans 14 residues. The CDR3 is CASAGGSSYNEQFF. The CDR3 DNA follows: TGTGCCAGCGCGGGGGGGAGCTCCTACAATGAGCAGTTCTTC. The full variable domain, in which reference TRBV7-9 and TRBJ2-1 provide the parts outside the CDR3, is DTGVSQNPRHKITKRGQNVTFRCDPISEHNRLYWYRQTLGQGPEFLTYFQNEAQLEKSRLLSDRFSAERPKGSFSTLEIQRTEQGDSAMYLCASAGGSSYNEQFFGPGTRLTVL.

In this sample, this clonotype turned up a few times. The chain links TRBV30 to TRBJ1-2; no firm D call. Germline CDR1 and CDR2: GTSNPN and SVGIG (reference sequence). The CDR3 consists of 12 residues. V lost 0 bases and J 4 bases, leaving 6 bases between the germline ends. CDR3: CAWSVQSYGYTF. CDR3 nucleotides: TGTGCCTGGAGTGTACAGTCCTATGGCTACACCTTC.

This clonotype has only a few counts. The CDR3 DNA is TGTGCCAGCAGCGACGCCGGGACAGGGGACTACGAGCAGTACTTC. As protein: CASSDAGTGDYEQYF. This chain joins TRBV28 and TRBJ2-7, with TRBD1 matching over 10 bases. Germline loops: CDR1 MDHEN, CDR2 SYDVKM. With V trimmed by 6 bases and J by 3 bases, 8 bases remained unmatched. This CDR3 is 15 amino acids long.

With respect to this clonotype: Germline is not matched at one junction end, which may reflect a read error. CDR3 loop: CASRQDSSGGAVTQYF. The CDR3 DNA reads as TGTGCCAGCAGACAAGATTCCAGCGGGGGGGCCGTTACGCAGTATTTT. The chain has TRBV4-2 and TRBJ2-3; the match to TRBD2 covers 10 bases. Germline CDR1 is LGHNA and CDR2 is YNFKEQ. CDR3 length: 16 residues.

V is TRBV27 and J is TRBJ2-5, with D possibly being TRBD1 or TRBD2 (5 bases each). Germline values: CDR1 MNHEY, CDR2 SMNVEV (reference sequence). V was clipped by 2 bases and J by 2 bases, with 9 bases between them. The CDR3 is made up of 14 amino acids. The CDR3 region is CASSLRGVQETQYF. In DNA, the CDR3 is TGTGCCAGCAGTTTAAGGGGAGTACAAGAGACCCAGTACTTC.

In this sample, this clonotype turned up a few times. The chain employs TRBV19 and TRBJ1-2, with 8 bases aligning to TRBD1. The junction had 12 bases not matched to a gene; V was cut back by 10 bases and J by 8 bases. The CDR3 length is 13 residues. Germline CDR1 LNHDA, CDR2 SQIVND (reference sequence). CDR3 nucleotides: TGTGCCACTCTGACAGGGGATCGTCGGGGCTACACCTTC. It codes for CATLTGDRRGYTF.

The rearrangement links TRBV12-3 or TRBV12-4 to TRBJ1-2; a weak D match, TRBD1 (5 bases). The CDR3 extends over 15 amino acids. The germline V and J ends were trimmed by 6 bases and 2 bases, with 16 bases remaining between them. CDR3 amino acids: CASSTDTEINYGYTF. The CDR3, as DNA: TGTGCCAGCAGCACGGACACCGAAATAAACTATGGCTACACCTTC.

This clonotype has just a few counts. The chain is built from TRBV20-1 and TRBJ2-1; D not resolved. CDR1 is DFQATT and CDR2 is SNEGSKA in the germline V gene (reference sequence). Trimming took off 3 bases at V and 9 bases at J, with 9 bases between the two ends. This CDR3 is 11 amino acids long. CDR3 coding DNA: TGCAGTGCTAGGGGTTCGGGTGAGCAGTTCTTC. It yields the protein CSARGSGEQFF.

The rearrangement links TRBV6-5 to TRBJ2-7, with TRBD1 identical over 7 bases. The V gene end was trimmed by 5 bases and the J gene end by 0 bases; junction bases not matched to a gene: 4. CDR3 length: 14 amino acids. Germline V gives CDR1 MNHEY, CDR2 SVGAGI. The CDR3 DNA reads TGTGCCAGCAGTACCGGGACAGCCTCCTACGAGCAGTACTTC. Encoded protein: CASSTGTASYEQYF.

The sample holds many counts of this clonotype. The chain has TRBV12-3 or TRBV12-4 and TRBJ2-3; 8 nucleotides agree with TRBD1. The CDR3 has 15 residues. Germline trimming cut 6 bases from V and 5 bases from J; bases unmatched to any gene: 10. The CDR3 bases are TGTGCCAGCAGATCCTACCCCGGGACAGGAGATACGCAGTATTTT. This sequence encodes CASRSYPGTGDTQYF.

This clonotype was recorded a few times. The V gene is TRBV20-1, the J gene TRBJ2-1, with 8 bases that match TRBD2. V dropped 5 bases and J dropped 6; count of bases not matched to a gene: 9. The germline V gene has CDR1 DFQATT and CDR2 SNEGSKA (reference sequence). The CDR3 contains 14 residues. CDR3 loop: CSAPGGGVGNEQFF. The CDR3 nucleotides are TGCAGTGCTCCCGGGGGGGGCGTGGGCAATGAGCAGTTCTTC.

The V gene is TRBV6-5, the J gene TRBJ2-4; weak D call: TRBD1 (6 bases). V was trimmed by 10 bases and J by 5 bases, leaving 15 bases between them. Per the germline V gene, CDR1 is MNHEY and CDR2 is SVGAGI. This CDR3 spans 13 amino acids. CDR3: CATASWTENIQYF. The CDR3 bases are TGTGCCACCGCTTCGTGGACAGAAAACATTCAGTACTTC.

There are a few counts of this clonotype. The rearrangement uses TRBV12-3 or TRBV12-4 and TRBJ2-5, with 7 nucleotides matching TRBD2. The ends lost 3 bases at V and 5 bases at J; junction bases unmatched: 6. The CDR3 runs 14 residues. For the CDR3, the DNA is TGTGCCAGCAGTTTGGGGGGGATGGGCGAGACCCAGTACTTC. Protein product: CASSLGGMGETQYF.

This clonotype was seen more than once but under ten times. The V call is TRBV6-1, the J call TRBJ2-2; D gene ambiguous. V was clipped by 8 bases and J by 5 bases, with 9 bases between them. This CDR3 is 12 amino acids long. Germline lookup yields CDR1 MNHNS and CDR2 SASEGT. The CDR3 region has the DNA TGTGCCAGCGAAGTGGGAACCGGGGAGCTGTTTTTT. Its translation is CASEVGTGELFF.